The clone carrying this T cell receptor beta chain was seen once. This record comes from a study of OX40 agonist ivuxolimab in advanced cancers. Method: immunoSEQ multiplex PCR; TCRdb's copy keeps in-frame clones and lacks some. The sample records about 76,000 clones, roughly nine tenths being singletons. Germline CDR1 SGHNT, CDR2 YYREEE (reference sequence). The CDR3 consists of 13 residues. The ends were cut back, 5 bases at V and 4 bases at J, with 10 bases in the middle. This clonotype was obtained from an adult with an advanced solid tumor such as melanoma, head and neck, liver or kidney cancer. Sequences were derived from CD4+ or CD8+ T cells sorted from blood, sampled in a trial of the OX40 agonist ivuxolimab. The chain recombines TRBV5-4 with TRBJ2-1; D perhaps matches TRBD2 (6 bases). The CDR3 DNA reads as TGTGCCAGCAGACGGAGCGGGTACAATGAGCAGTTCTTC. Translated, it gives CASRRSGYNEQFF.